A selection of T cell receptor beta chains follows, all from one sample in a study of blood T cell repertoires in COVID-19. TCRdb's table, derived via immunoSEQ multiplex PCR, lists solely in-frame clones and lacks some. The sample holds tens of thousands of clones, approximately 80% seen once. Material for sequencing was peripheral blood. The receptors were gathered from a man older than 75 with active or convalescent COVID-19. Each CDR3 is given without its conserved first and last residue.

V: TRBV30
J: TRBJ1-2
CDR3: AWSTGDYGYT

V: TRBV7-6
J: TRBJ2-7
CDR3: ASSLASGQGSAYEQY

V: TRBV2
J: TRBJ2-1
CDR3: ASSARLAGGEQF

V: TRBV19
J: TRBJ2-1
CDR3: ASSTNTGTVSYNEQF

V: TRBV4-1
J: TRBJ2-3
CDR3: ASSPRDYQTTDTQY

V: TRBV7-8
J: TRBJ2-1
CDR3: ASSSRLSDSYNEQF

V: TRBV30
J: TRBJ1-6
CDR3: AWSVLYSLH

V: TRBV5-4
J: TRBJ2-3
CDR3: ASSPRLAGSTDTQY

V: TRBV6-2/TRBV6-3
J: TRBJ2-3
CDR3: ASSRSSGSGDTQY

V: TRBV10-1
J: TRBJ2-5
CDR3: ASSPGTSEETQY

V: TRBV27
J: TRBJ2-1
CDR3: ASSTLAGANNEQF

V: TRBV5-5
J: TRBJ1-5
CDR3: ASSFTGKLDQPQH

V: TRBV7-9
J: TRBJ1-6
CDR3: ASSSPSGHLNYNSPLH

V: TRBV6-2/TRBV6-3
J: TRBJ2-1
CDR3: ASSYAGGSEQF

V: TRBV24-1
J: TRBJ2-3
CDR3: ATSDAGPTDTQY

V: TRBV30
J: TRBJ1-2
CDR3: ACRTGVYGYT

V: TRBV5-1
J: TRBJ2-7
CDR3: ASSPTSGVIYEQY

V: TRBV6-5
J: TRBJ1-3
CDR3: ASGTGSLGGNTIY

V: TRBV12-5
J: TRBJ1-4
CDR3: ASGSGRPTGVGTTNEKLF

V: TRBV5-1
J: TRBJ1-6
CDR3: ASSAGDYNSPLH

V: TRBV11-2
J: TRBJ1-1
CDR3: ASSLSRPNTEAF

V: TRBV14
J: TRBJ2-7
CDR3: ASSQRTGLANSYEQY

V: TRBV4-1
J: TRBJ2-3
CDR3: ASSQDRGPDTQY

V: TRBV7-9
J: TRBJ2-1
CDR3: ASSFSGTYNEQF

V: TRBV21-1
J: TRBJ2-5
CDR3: ASSKQGGQETQY

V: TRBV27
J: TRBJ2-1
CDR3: ASSLVQGALSYNEQF

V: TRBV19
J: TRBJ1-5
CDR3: ASSWVGGSNQPQH

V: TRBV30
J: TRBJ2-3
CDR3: AWSALGTSDTQY

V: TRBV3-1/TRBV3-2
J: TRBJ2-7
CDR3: ASSPAGGEQY

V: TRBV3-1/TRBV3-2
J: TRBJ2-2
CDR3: ASSRYRGARDAGELF

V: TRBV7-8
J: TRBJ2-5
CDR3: ASSAHPGGPLETQY

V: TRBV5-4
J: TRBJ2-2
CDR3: ASSQGTANTGELF

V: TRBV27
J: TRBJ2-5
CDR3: ASSLGSGASRETQY

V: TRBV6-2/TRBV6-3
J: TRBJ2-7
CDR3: ASSYSLTGGAYEQY

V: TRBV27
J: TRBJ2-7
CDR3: ASSLSGYPAGSSYEQY

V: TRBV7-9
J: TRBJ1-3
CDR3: ASSRGQGNTIY

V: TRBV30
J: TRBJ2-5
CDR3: AWSAGTGRGETQY

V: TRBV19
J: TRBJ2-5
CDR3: ASSTIAGVGIETQY

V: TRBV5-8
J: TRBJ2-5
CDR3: ASSLVTGHQETQY

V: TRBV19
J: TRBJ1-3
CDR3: ASIPPGYNGNTIY

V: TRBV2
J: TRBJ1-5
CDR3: ASSKQGSQPQH

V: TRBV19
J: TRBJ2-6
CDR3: ASSRRSGANVLT

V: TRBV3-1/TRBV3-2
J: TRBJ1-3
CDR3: ASSQSGEPGNTIY

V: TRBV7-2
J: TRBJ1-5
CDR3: ASSPTRVQPQH

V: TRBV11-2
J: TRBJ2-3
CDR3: ASSLPLLAGGSTDTQY

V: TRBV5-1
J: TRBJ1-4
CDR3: ASSLGATNEKLF

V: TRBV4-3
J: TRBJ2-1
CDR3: ASSQDTPLRELAYNEQF

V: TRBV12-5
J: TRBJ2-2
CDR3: ASGADRARELF

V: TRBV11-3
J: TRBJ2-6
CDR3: ASTSRSGANVLT

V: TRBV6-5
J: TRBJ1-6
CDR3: ASRVQGSNSPLH

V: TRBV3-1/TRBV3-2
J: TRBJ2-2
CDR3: ATINHGGGRPNTGELF